This paragraph reports one T cell receptor (beta chain). The CDR3 covers 14 residues. Germline V gene data show CDR1 as SGHRS and CDR2 as YFSETQ. V dropped 4 bases and J dropped 4; count of bases not matched to a gene: 3. This sample is part of a study of blood T cell repertoires in COVID-19. At the level of the study: PBMCs, B-cell-depleted T cells, or T cells provided the cDNA or gDNA that made up the material.

Libraries were prepared by immunoSEQ multiplex PCR; TCRdb keeps only in-frame clonotypes and omits some of them. The table includes a few hundred thousand clones, 86% detected once. The clonotype was recovered from a woman between 45 and 60 years old with acute or convalescent COVID-19. The chain carries TRBV5-1 and TRBJ1-1, with 11 bases fitting TRBD1. Input material: peripheral blood. The DNA for the CDR3 is TGCGCCAGCAGCCCGGGGACAGGGGGCACTGAAGCTTTCTTT. Protein product: CASSPGTGGTEAFF.